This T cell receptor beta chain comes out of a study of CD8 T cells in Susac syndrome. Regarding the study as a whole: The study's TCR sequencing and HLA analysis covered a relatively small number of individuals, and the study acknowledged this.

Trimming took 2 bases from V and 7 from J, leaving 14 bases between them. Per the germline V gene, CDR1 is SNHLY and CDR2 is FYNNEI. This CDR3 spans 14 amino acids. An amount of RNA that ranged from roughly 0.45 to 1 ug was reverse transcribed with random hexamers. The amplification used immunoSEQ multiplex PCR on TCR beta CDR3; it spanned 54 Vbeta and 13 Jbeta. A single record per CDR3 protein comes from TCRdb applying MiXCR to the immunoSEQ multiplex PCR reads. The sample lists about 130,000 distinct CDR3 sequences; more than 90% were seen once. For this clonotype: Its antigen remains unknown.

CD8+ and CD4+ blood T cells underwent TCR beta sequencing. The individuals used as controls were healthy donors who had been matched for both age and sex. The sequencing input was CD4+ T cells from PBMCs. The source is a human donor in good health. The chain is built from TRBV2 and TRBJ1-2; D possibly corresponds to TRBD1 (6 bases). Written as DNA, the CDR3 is TGTGCCAGCAGTGAAAACGAGCAGGGGTCTGGCTACACCTTC. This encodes CASSENEQGSGYTF. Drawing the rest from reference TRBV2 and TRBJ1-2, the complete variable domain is EPEVTQTPSHQVTQMGQEVILRCVPISNHLYFYWYRQILGQKVEFLVSFYNNEISEKSEIFDDQFSVERPDGSNFTLKIRSTKLEDSAMYFCASSENEQGSGYTFGSGTRLTVV.